Listed below are T cell receptor beta chains from one sample, sequenced in a study of molecular identifiers for immune sequencing clone quantification. TCRdb processed the PCR reads anew with MiXCR; each CDR3 protein has one entry. The sample includes about 300,000 distinct CDR3 sequences, 20% to 25% of them seen just once. The sample comprised naive CD8+ T cells from blood, with Jurkat cell RNA spiked in. These receptors originate from a human donor in good health. Some libraries in this study had Jurkat cell RNA spiked in. Both conserved end residues are part of each CDR3. A D gene is named only where the DNA matches it firmly. Not all rows give a size; the values are once, few, many and, for expanded clones, a class.

- few TRBJ1-6 TRBV9 TGTGCCAGCAGCGCAAACGATCCAGGGTCGTGGGGGTCACCCCTCCACTTT CASSANDPGSWGSPLHF
- many TRBJ2-2 TRBV12-3/TRBV12-4 TGTGCCAGCACCTTCAGGAGGACCGGGGAGCTGTTTTTT CASTFRRTGELFF
TRBD1 few TRBJ2-7 TRBV27 TGTGCCAGCAGTTTATCGGGGGACAGGGGGGCATACGAGCAGTACTTC CASSLSGDRGAYEQYF
- many TRBJ2-7 TRBV5-6 TGTGCCAGCAGCTTGGTCAGCTATTCCTACGAGCAGTACTTC CASSLVSYSYEQYF
- many TRBJ2-7 TRBV6-2/TRBV6-3 TGTGCCAGCAGGAGCCCCCTCTACGAGCAGTACTTC CASRSPLYEQYF
TRBD1 many TRBJ2-5 TRBV9 TGTGCCAGCAGCCCACGGACAGGGTTGTTAGAGACCCAGTACTTC CASSPRTGLLETQYF
- few TRBJ2-3 TRBV9 TGTGCCAGCAGCGCATCCCCGGGGGTAACAGATACGCAGTATTTT CASSASPGVTDTQYF
- many TRBJ2-7 TRBV30 TGTGCCTGGAGTGATCACGAGCAGTACTTC CAWSDHEQYF
- - TRBJ2-3 TRBV5-6 TGTGCCAGCAGCTTTGGGCGGAGGGATACGCAGTATTTT CASSFGRRDTQYF
- many TRBJ2-7 TRBV3-1 TGTGCCAGCAGCCCTCAGGGAGGACCCTACGAGCAGTACTTC CASSPQGGPYEQYF
- - TRBJ2-5 TRBV5-1 TGCGCCAGCAGCTTGACACTACTCCAAGAGACCCAGTACTTC CASSLTLLQETQYF
- many TRBJ2-7 TRBV13 TGTGCCAGCAGCTTAGGCCCCCCCGAGCAGTACTTC CASSLGPPEQYF
- few TRBJ2-3 TRBV30 TGTGCCTGGAGTGCTGGGGCTGGCCAAGATACGCAGTATTTT CAWSAGAGQDTQYF
- many TRBJ1-4 TRBV2 TGTGCCAGCAGTGAAGCGCTTGGTGAAAAACTGTTTTTT CASSEALGEKLFF
- few TRBJ1-1 TRBV7-8 TGTGCCAGCAGCTTAGGGGTAGGGGATGAAGCTTTCTTT CASSLGVGDEAFF
- few TRBJ2-7 TRBV7-9 TGTGCCAGCAGCTTAAGGCATGGCGCCTACGAGCAGTACTTC CASSLRHGAYEQYF
- many TRBJ1-1 TRBV9 TGTGCCAGCAGCGTAGGTTCTAGAACTGAAGCTTTCTTT CASSVGSRTEAFF
- many TRBJ1-5 TRBV5-1 TGCGCCAGCAGCTTAATCCCAGATAGCAATCAGCCCCAGCATTTT CASSLIPDSNQPQHF